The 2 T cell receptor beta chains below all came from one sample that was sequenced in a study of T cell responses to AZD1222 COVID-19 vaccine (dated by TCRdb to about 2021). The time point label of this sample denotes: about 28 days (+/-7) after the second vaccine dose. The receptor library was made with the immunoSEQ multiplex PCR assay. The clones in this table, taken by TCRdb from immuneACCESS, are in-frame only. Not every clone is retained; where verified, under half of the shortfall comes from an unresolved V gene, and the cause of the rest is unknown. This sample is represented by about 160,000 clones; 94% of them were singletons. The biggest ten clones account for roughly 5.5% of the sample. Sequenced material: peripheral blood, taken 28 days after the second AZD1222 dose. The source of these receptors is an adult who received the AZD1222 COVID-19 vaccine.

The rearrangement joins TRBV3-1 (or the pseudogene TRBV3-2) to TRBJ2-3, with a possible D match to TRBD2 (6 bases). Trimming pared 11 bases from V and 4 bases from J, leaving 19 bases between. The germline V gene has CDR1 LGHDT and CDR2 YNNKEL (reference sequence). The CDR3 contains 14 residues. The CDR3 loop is CAGGRIKVSDTQYF. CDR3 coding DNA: TGTGCCGGGGGGAGGATCAAAGTCTCAGATACGCAGTATTTT.

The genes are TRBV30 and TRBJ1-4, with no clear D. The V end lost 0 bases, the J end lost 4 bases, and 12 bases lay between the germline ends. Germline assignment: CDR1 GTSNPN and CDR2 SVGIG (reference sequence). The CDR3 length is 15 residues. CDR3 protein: CAWSVQGSFNEKLFF. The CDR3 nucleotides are TGTGCCTGGAGTGTACAAGGCAGTTTTAATGAAAAACTGTTTTTT. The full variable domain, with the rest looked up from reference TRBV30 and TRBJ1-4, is SQTIHQWPATLVQPVGSPLSLECTVEGTSNPNLYWYRQAAGRGLQLLFYSVGIGQISSEVPQNLSASRPQDRQFILSSKKLLLSDSGFYLCAWSVQGSFNEKLFFGSGTQLSVL.